A single sample is the source of the 3 T cell receptor beta chains below, sequenced in a study of T cells after posttransplantation cyclophosphamide. Clones were read by immunoSEQ multiplex PCR, and TCRdb kept only the in-frame ones, dropping some. The sample includes more than 20,000 clones, roughly 67% of them seen just once. The sample taken for sequencing was memory CD4+ T cells sorted from PBMCs. Source of these receptors: a woman in her fifties or sixties in good health, CMV-negative, and a related stem cell transplant donor.

The chain has TRBV28 and TRBJ2-1, with D unresolved. Trimming left V 4 bases short and J 13 bases short, with 20 bases between. The CDR3 is made up of 14 amino acids. Looked up from germline, CDR1 is MDHEN and CDR2 is SYDVKM. This CDR3 reads CASSWALGRSLQFF. CDR3 nucleotide sequence: TGTGCCAGCAGTTGGGCCCTCGGTAGATCTCTACAGTTCTTC.

The V gene is TRBV2, the J gene TRBJ2-2, with a possible D match to TRBD1 (6 bases). This CDR3 has 15 residues. V lost 5 bases, J lost 1 base, and 11 bases lay in between. Germline V gene lookup returns CDR1 SNHLY and CDR2 FYNNEI. CDR3 sequence (DNA): TGTGCCAGCAGTCAGACAGGAATGAACACCGGGGAGCTGTTTTTT. This translates into CASSQTGMNTGELFF.

The V gene is TRBV7-6, the J gene TRBJ2-7, with 9 nucleotides matching TRBD1. The CDR3 totals 14 residues. The germline V gene encodes CDR1 SGHVS and CDR2 FNYEAQ. The V gene end was trimmed by 1 base and the J gene end by 6 bases; junction bases not matched to a gene: 4. The DNA of the CDR3 is TGTGCCAGCAGCTTAGAGGGACAGGGCCTCGAGCAGTACTTC. Encoded protein: CASSLEGQGLEQYF. Full variable domain (rest looked up from reference TRBV7-6 and TRBJ2-7): GAGVSQSPRYKVTKRGQDVALRCDPISGHVSLYWYRQALGQGPEFLTYFNYEAQQDKSGLPNDRFSAERPEGSISTLTIQRTEQRDSAMYRCASSLEGQGLEQYFGPGTRLTVT.